Presented here are 28 T cell receptor beta chains from one specimen sequenced in a study of T cell responses to AZD1222 COVID-19 vaccine (dated by TCRdb to the early 2020s). Receptors were amplified or captured by the immunoSEQ multiplex PCR assay. TCRdb took this table from immuneACCESS and kept in-frame rearrangements with V and J called. Such tables lack part of the clones; where checked against another copy, unresolved V genes explain under half of the gap, and the rest is unexplained. The sample table contains tens of thousands of clones; only one count was recorded for around nine tenths of them. The biggest ten clones account for about 3% of the sample. The sample's time point label is to be understood as: about 28 days (+/-7) after the second vaccine dose. Sequences were derived from peripheral blood, sampled 28 days after the second AZD1222 dose. The source is an adult who received the AZD1222 COVID-19 vaccine.

This clone has just one count. This chain joins TRBV11-1 and TRBJ1-1; 9 nucleotides align to TRBD1. Germline V gene lookup returns CDR1 SGHAT and CDR2 FQDESV (reference sequence). This CDR3 region has 15 residues. V dropped 2 bases and J dropped 3; count of bases not matched to a gene: 4. Here the CDR3 DNA reads TGTGCCAGCAGCTTATCTCGGACAGGGGACACTGAAGCTTTCTTT. Translation: CASSLSRTGDTEAFF.

The gene calls are TRBV20-1 and TRBJ1-1; the D gene is possibly TRBD1 (5 bases). CDR1 and CDR2 from the germline V gene are DFQATT and SNEGSKA (reference sequence). Trimming removed 6 bases at V and 6 bases at J, with 11 bases between. The CDR3 has 11 amino acids. The CDR3 DNA sequence: TGCAGTGCCCTATTCAGGGCTGAAGCTTTCTTT. Translation gives CSALFRAEAFF.

V gene TRBV24-1 combines with J gene TRBJ1-1; unclear D gene. Germline V lookup: CDR1 KGHDR, CDR2 SFDVKD. Trimming took 8 bases from V and 1 from J, leaving 13 bases between them. The CDR3 has 14 residues. The CDR3 DNA reads TGTGCCACCACCGCATCCGGGCCGAACACTGAAGCTTTCTTT. This sequence encodes CATTASGPNTEAFF.

This chain uses TRBV5-1 with TRBJ2-2; 8 bases match TRBD1. The CDR3 consists of 16 residues. V lost 4 bases, J lost 1 base, and 6 bases stayed unmatched. In germline, CDR1 is SGHRS, CDR2 YFSETQ. Here the CDR3 DNA reads TGCGCCAGCAGCGTAACAGGGGGGTTGAACACCGGGGAGCTGTTTTTT. Its protein is CASSVTGGLNTGELFF.

This chain connects TRBV30 to TRBJ1-6; unclear D gene. CDR3 length: 14 residues. V dropped 0 bases and J dropped 5 bases, with 8 bases sitting between them. CDR1 GTSNPN and CDR2 SVGIG come from the germline V gene (reference sequence). The CDR3 reads CAWSVARNNSPLHF. The CDR3 region has the DNA TGTGCCTGGAGTGTAGCCAGGAATAATTCACCCCTCCACTTT.

This chain's CDR3 is CASNRQGNLPGEYGNTIYF. The CDR3 coding sequence is TGTGCCAGCAACCGACAGGGGAACCTCCCCGGGGAGTACGGAAACACCATATATTTT. The chain links TRBV28 to TRBJ1-3; 8 bases agree with TRBD1. Germline loops: CDR1 MDHEN, CDR2 SYDVKM. This CDR3 is 19 amino acids long. With 7 bases clipped from V and 4 bases from J, the junction kept 21 bases outside the gene matches.

The V and J genes are TRBV5-6 and TRBJ2-7; D may be TRBD2 (5 bases). There are 14 residues in the CDR3. V dropped 4 bases and J dropped 3 bases, with 14 bases sitting between them. Germline V gene lookup returns CDR1 SGHDT and CDR2 YYEEEE. The CDR3 reads CASSGSGPYYEQYF. Written as DNA, the CDR3 is TGTGCCAGCAGCGGCAGCGGACCTTACTACGAGCAGTACTTC.

A single count supports this clone. The chain joins TRBV11-2 to TRBJ2-1, with D tentatively TRBD1 (6 bases). V lost 0 bases and J 3 bases, leaving 12 bases between the germline ends. Germline lookup yields CDR1 SGHAT and CDR2 FQNNGV. This CDR3 region has 16 residues. Here the CDR3 DNA reads TGTGCCAGCAGCTTAGATCCAGGGGCGAACTACAATGAGCAGTTCTTC. This encodes CASSLDPGANYNEQFF.

The chain uses TRBV7-8 and TRBJ1-5; 7 bases are shared with TRBD1. CDR1 is SGHVS and CDR2 is FQNEAQ in the germline V gene. V shed 3 bases and J 3 bases; nucleotides not matched to a gene: 5. This CDR3 region has 15 residues. The CDR3 region has the DNA TGTGCCAGCAGCTTGGGTACAGGGGTCAATCAGCCCCAGCATTTT. Amino acid sequence: CASSLGTGVNQPQHF.

This clone was recorded only once. The CDR3 here is CASSMDRENTEAFF. CDR3 DNA: TGTGCCAGCAGTATGGACAGGGAGAACACTGAAGCTTTCTTT. V gene TRBV9 combines with J gene TRBJ1-1; 8 nucleotides line up with TRBD1. The germline V gene has CDR1 SGDLS and CDR2 YYNGEE. V shed 5 bases and J 1 base; nucleotides not matched to a gene: 4. The CDR3 consists of 14 residues.

The CDR3, as DNA: TGTGCCAGCAGCTTGACCGGGACCGCCTACAATGAGCAGTTCTTC. It is translated as CASSLTGTAYNEQFF. V is TRBV11-3 and J is TRBJ2-1; tentatively, D is TRBD1 or TRBD2 (5 bases each). The CDR3 loop spans 15 amino acids. Germline V gene data show CDR1 as SGHNT and CDR2 as YENEEA. The V gene lost 3 bases and the J gene lost 2 bases, with 11 bases spanning the gap.

The chain joins TRBV24-1 to TRBJ1-2; D is unclear. The CDR3 has 16 residues. CDR1 and CDR2 from the germline V gene are KGHDR and SFDVKD. Deletions cut 7 bases from V and 8 bases from J, with 25 bases between. The CDR3 DNA is TGTGCCACCAGCCTATACCGGGCCGTGCAGCGAGAGGGCTACACCTTC. It specifies CATSLYRAVQREGYTF.

The chain employs TRBV7-9 and TRBJ1-6; a weak D match, TRBD1 (6 bases). V gave up 5 bases and J gave up 6 bases, with 14 bases separating them. This CDR3 region has 15 residues. CDR1 and CDR2 from the germline V gene are SEHNR and FQNEAQ (reference sequence). CDR3 residues: CASSETGTFNSPLHF. CDR3 in DNA: TGTGCCAGCAGCGAAACCGGGACATTTAATTCACCCCTCCACTTT. Complete variable domain (other parts from reference TRBV7-9 and TRBJ1-6): DTGVSQNPRHKITKRGQNVTFRCDPISEHNRLYWYRQTLGQGPEFLTYFQNEAQLEKSRLLSDRFSAERPKGSFSTLEIQRTEQGDSAMYLCASSETGTFNSPLHFGNGTRLTVT.

V gene TRBV19 combines with J gene TRBJ1-6; no clear D gene. There are 14 residues in the CDR3. Deletions cut 8 bases from V and 5 bases from J, with 13 bases between. CDR1 and CDR2 (germline): LNHDA, SQIVND (reference sequence). The CDR3 loop is CASAAGRNNSPLHF. The DNA of the CDR3 is TGTGCCAGTGCCGCGGGTCGCAATAATTCACCCCTCCACTTT.

CDR3 region: CASSLSSGGLSYEQYF. The DNA of the CDR3 is TGTGCCAGCAGCTTATCTAGCGGGGGGTTATCCTACGAGCAGTACTTC. The chain has TRBV7-3 and TRBJ2-7, with 11 nucleotides matching TRBD2. The germline V gene encodes CDR1 SGHTA and CDR2 FQGTGA. V was pared by 2 bases and J by 1 base, with 4 bases of the junction left unmatched. The CDR3 is made up of 16 amino acids.

This CDR3 reads CASSESRVPLHF. CDR3 nucleotide sequence: TGTGCCAGCAGTGAATCACGGGTACCCCTCCACTTT. This chain links TRBV2 with TRBJ1-6; unclear D gene. With 2 bases removed from V and 12 bases from J, the gap between germline ends came to 8 bases. The CDR3 covers 12 residues. Germline V gene data show CDR1 as SNHLY and CDR2 as FYNNEI. Together with reference TRBV2 and TRBJ1-6, the CDR3 gives the full variable domain: EPEVTQTPSHQVTQMGQEVILRCVPISNHLYFYWYRQILGQKVEFLVSFYNNEISEKSEIFDDQFSVERPDGSNFTLKIRSTKLEDSAMYFCASSESRVPLHFGNGTRLTVT.

The rearrangement links TRBV13 to TRBJ2-1, with 7 bases that match TRBD1. Losses at the gene ends were 11 bases for V and 6 bases for J; bases not matched to a gene: 10. The germline V gene encodes CDR1 PRHDT and CDR2 FYEKMQ (reference sequence). The CDR3 is made up of 13 amino acids. The CDR3 region is CAARKQGSNEQFF. The CDR3 coding sequence is TGTGCCGCGAGGAAACAGGGGAGCAATGAGCAGTTCTTC.

V and J are TRBV7-7 and TRBJ1-5, with TRBD1 identical over 8 bases. Germline assignment: CDR1 SSHAT and CDR2 FNYEAQ (reference sequence). The CDR3 is 22 residues long. With V trimmed by 1 base and J by 0 bases, 20 bases remained unmatched. This CDR3 is CASSLDRGPGQATGYSNQPQHF. CDR3 bases: TGTGCCAGCAGCTTAGATAGAGGTCCGGGACAGGCGACGGGCTATAGCAATCAGCCCCAGCATTTT.

V gene TRBV5-1 combines with J gene TRBJ1-2, with D uncertain. This CDR3 is 15 amino acids long. V was clipped by 3 bases and J by 0 bases, with 12 bases between them. Germline lookup yields CDR1 SGHRS and CDR2 YFSETQ. The CDR3 coding sequence is TGCGCCAGCAGCTCCCACGGAGGCACTAACTATGGCTACACCTTC. Its protein product is CASSSHGGTNYGYTF.

The V call is TRBV10-3, the J call TRBJ2-7; D gene unclear. Germline assignment: CDR1 ENHRY and CDR2 SYGVKD. V lost 11 bases and J 0 bases, leaving 11 bases between the germline ends. This CDR3 contains 12 residues. As DNA, the CDR3 is TGTGCCCTGGGGAACAGCTCCTACGAGCAGTACTTC. It is translated as CALGNSSYEQYF.

The rearrangement joins TRBV5-4 to TRBJ1-2, with TRBD1 identical over 12 bases. Trimming took 4 bases from V and 2 from J; bases not matched to a gene: 6. This CDR3 is 16 amino acids long. Germline CDR1 reads SGHNT; CDR2 reads YYREEE (reference sequence). The CDR3 DNA is TGTGCCAGCAGCCCGGGACAGGGGGCGCAGAACTATGGCTACACCTTC. It yields the protein CASSPGQGAQNYGYTF.

The chain recombines TRBV9 with TRBJ1-2; no firm D call. This CDR3 is built from 13 residues. Germline V lookup: CDR1 SGDLS, CDR2 YYNGEE. Trimming pared 4 bases from V and 3 bases from J, leaving 10 bases between. For the CDR3, the DNA is TGTGCCAGCAGCACCCGGGTCGACTATGGCTACACCTTC. Translated, it gives CASSTRVDYGYTF.

J is TRBJ2-5 and V is TRBV25-1; D is perhaps TRBD1 or TRBD2 (5 bases each). The CDR3 has 11 residues. Trimming cost V 7 bases and J 4 bases, with 7 bases left between them. Germline V gene data show CDR1 as MGHDK and CDR2 as SYGVNS. The CDR3 loop is CASMRGETQYF. The CDR3 coding sequence is TGTGCCAGCATGAGGGGAGAGACCCAGTACTTC.

The V gene is TRBV24-1, the J gene TRBJ1-2; D not resolved. Trimming removed 4 bases at V and 4 bases at J, with 3 bases between. Per the germline V gene, CDR1 is KGHDR and CDR2 is SFDVKD. This CDR3 region has 11 residues. Written as DNA, the CDR3 is TGTGCCACCAGTGACATCTATGGCTACACCTTC. Translated: CATSDIYGYTF.

The chain joins TRBV2 to TRBJ1-1; D ambiguous. The germline CDR1 and CDR2 sequences are SNHLY and FYNNEI. The CDR3 spans 13 residues. Trimming left V 8 bases short and J 0 bases short, with 10 bases between. The DNA for the CDR3 is TGTGCCAGCCTCAGATTCATGAACACTGAAGCTTTCTTT. Its protein product is CASLRFMNTEAFF.

This chain joins TRBV7-9 and TRBJ1-1, with a possible D match to TRBD1 (6 bases). Germline CDR1 SEHNR, CDR2 FQNEAQ (reference sequence). Between the trimmed V and J ends, which lost 11 bases and 0 bases, there was a span of 13 bases. This CDR3 has 13 amino acids. CDR3 nucleotides: TGTGCCGAAGACAGGCGAATGAACACTGAAGCTTTCTTT. It encodes CAEDRRMNTEAFF.

This sequence joins TRBV5-6 and TRBJ1-1; TRBD1 is a possible D gene (5 bases). V dropped 3 bases and J dropped 2 bases, with 17 bases sitting between them. CDR1 is SGHDT, CDR2 YYEEEE, per germline. There are 16 residues in the CDR3. The CDR3: CASSWVGGRGNTEAFF. In DNA form, the CDR3 reads TGTGCCAGCAGCTGGGTTGGGGGTAGGGGTAACACTGAAGCTTTCTTT.

The chain uses TRBV7-9 and TRBJ2-7, with D perhaps matching TRBD1 or TRBD2 (5 bases each). Trimming took off 5 bases at V and 2 bases at J, with 13 bases between the two ends. Germline CDR1 SEHNR, CDR2 FQNEAQ (reference sequence). This CDR3 has 14 residues. In DNA form, the CDR3 reads TGTGCCAGCAGCCCCGGGGCAGCGGCCTACGAGCAGTACTTC. Translating it yields CASSPGAAAYEQYF.